The 10 T cell receptor beta chains given below trace back to one sample, sequenced in a study of blood T cells in healthy people across ages. With a J-beta primer mix and a sample-barcoded 5' primer, a second PCR ran about 6 to 11 cycles. TCRdb reanalysed the 5' RACE reads using MiXCR and keeps one entry per CDR3 protein. The table includes over a million distinct CDR3 sequences, 35% to 45% detected once. Material: blood. The receptors were gathered from a woman aged 18 to 35 in good health.

With regard to this clonotype: A clone one base away is much larger, so this may be a read error. This rearrangement joins TRBV12-3 or TRBV12-4 to TRBJ2-3; TRBD2 aligns across 8 bases. The ends lost 11 bases at V and 2 bases at J; junction bases unmatched: 9. This CDR3 is 14 amino acids long. The CDR3 DNA sequence: TGTGCCGGCAACTTAGCGGGGCCCACAGATACGCAGTATTTT. This codes for CAGNLAGPTDTQYF.

This clonotype appeared a single time. The chain has TRBV7-6 and TRBJ1-3; D gene uncertain. The V gene lost 1 base and the J gene lost 2 bases, with 9 bases spanning the gap. This CDR3 comprises 15 residues. Germline V lookup: CDR1 SGHVS, CDR2 FNYEAQ. CDR3 sequence reads: CASSLGQLAGNTIYF. CDR3 nucleotides: TGTGCCAGCAGCTTAGGGCAGTTGGCTGGAAACACCATATATTTT.

This chain uses TRBV4-3 with TRBJ2-7; TRBD2 is a possible D gene (6 bases). V lost 4 bases, J lost 0 bases, and 13 bases lay in between. Germline V lookup: CDR1 LGHNA, CDR2 YSLEER. The CDR3 totals 15 residues. CDR3 in amino acids: CASSRIAEPSYEQYF. The CDR3, as DNA: TGCGCCAGCAGCCGCATAGCGGAACCCTCCTACGAGCAGTACTTC.

A few counts support this clonotype. The chain is built from TRBV6-5 and TRBJ1-2; D gene ambiguous. The CDR3 is 15 residues long. The V end was cut by 2 bases, the J end by 4 bases, with 14 bases between. CDR1 is MNHEY, CDR2 SVGAGI, per germline. CDR3 bases: TGTGCCAGCAGTTACACGCCGCAGGCGGCCTATGGCTACACCTTC. This translates into CASSYTPQAAYGYTF.

This clonotype was observed a handful of times. This chain connects TRBV4-3 to TRBJ1-3; D is unclear. The CDR3 has 18 amino acids. V lost 0 bases and J lost 0, with 15 bases in between. The V gene's germline CDR1 is LGHNA and CDR2 YSLEER. In DNA form, the CDR3 reads TGCGCCAGCAGCCAAGATCTCGGAGGAGTCCTCTCTGGAAACACCATATATTTT. Translating gives CASSQDLGGVLSGNTIYF.

The rearrangement joins TRBV6-6 to TRBJ2-7; 9 bases fit TRBD2. Trimming took 0 bases from V and 2 from J; bases not matched to a gene: 2. The CDR3 contains 15 residues. The V gene's germline CDR1 is MNHNY and CDR2 SVGAGI (reference sequence). The CDR3 loop is CASSYSLAGPYEQYF. DNA of the CDR3: TGTGCCAGCAGTTACTCCCTAGCGGGGCCCTACGAGCAGTACTTC.

This clonotype was detected a few times. The chain uses TRBV29-1 and TRBJ2-3; D uncertain. This CDR3 has 14 amino acids. From germline, CDR1 is SQVTM and CDR2 ANQGSEA. Trimming removed 5 bases at V and 2 bases at J, with 14 bases between. The CDR3 spells CSVRPTRITDTQYF. In DNA form, the CDR3 reads TGCAGCGTTCGGCCAACAAGAATCACAGATACGCAGTATTTT.

With respect to this clonotype: An end of the junction differs from the germline gene, which may be a read error. This sequence joins TRBV4-1 and TRBJ2-1; D possibly matches TRBD1 or TRBD2 (5 bases each). CDR1 and CDR2 from the germline V gene are MGHRA and YSYEKL. The CDR3 runs 15 residues. CDR3 nucleotide sequence: TGCGCCAGCAGCCAAACGACCGGGACCAACAATGAGCGGTTCTTC. This codes for CASSQTTGTNNERFF.

Comments on this clonotype: At one end, the junction sequence differs from germline, possibly due to a read error. J is TRBJ2-1 and V is TRBV12-3 or TRBV12-4; D is unclear. The CDR3 extends over 14 amino acids. The CDR3 loop is CVSSLGNPLDEQFF. The CDR3 coding sequence is TGTGTCAGCAGTTTAGGTAACCCTTTAGATGAGCAGTTCTTC.

This clonotype was counted between two and nine times. V gene TRBV7-9 combines with J gene TRBJ2-5, with a possible D match to TRBD1 (5 bases). The CDR3 sequence is 12 residues long. CDR1 and CDR2 (germline): SEHNR, FQNEAQ (reference sequence). Deletions cut 6 bases from V and 11 bases from J, with 16 bases between. This CDR3 is CASSSKDNEQYF. The CDR3 DNA reads as TGTGCCAGCAGTTCCAAGGACAATGAGCAGTACTTC.